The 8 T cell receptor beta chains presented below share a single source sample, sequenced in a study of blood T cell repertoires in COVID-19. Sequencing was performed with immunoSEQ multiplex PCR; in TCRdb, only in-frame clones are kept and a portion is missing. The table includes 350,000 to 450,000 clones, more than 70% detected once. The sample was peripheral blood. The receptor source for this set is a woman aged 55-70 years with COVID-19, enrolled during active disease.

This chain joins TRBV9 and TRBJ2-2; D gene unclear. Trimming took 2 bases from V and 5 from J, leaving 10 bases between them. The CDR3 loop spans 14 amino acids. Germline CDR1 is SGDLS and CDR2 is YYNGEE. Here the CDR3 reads CASSVNYATGELFF. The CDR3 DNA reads TGTGCCAGCAGCGTTAACTACGCGACCGGGGAGCTGTTTTTT.

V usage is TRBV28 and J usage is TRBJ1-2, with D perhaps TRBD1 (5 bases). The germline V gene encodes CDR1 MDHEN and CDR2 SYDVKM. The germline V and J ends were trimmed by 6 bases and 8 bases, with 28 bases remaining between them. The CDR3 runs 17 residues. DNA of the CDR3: TGTGCCAGCAGCCTCTTTGTGGTTGGGCGACAGTTGGGGGGCTACACCTTC. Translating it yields CASSLFVVGRQLGGYTF.

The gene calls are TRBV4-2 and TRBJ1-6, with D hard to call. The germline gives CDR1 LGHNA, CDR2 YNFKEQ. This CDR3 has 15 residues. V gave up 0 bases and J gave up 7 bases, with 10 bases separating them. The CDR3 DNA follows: TGTGCCAGCAGCCAAGATAAGAGGGAAAATTCACCCCTCCACTTT. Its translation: CASSQDKRENSPLHF.

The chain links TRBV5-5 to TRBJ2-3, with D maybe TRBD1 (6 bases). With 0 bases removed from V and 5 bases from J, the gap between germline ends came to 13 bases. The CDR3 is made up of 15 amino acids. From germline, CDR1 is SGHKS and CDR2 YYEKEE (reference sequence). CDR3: CASSLGDKARDTQYF. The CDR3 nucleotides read TGTGCCAGCAGCTTGGGGGACAAGGCAAGAGATACGCAGTATTTT.

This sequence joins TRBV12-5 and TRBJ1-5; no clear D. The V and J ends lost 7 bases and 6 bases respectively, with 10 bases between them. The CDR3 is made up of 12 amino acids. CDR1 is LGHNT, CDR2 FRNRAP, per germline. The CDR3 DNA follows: TGTGCTAGTGCCAAAGCGGGTCAGCCCCAGCATTTT. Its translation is CASAKAGQPQHF.

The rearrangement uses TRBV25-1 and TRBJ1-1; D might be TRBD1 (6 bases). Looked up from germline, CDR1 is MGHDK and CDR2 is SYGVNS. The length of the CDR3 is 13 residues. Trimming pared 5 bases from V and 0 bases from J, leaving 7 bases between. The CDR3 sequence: CASSQGMNTEAFF. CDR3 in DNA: TGTGCCAGCAGTCAGGGGATGAACACTGAAGCTTTCTTT.

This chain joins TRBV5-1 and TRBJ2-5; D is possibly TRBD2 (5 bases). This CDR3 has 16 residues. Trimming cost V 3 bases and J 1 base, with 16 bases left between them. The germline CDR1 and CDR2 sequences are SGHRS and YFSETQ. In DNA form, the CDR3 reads TGCGCCAGCAGCTCGTCAGGAGGTCGAGGCCAAGAGACCCAGTACTTC. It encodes CASSSSGGRGQETQYF.

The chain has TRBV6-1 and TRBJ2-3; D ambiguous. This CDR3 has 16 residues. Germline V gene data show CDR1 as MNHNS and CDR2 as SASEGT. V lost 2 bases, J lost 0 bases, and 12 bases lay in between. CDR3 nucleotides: TGTGCCAGCAGTGAAATGAGCTCCCCTAGCACAGATACGCAGTATTTT. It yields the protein CASSEMSSPSTDTQYF.